This TCR beta chain is drawn from a study of high-grade serous ovarian cancer treatment subgroups (dated by TCRdb to the early 2020s). Some background on the complete study: Sequencing yielded a mean of about 13,000 reads and 7,494 unique TCR beta rearrangements per sample. The study examined TCR beta repertoires in high-grade serous ovarian cancer patients who were grouped under a laparoscopic triage algorithm by complete gross resection or by neoadjuvant chemotherapy response. Of the roughly 30 patients in the cohort, around ten had no residual disease after primary surgery (R0), around ten were excellent NACT responders, and around ten were poor NACT responders. Each patient contributed one primary tumor and two metastatic tumor samples, giving some 90 samples in total.

Study-level results and caveats: TCR clonal relatedness was found to be positively correlated with neoantigen level and, by trend, with copy number variation and mutation load derived from whole-genome sequencing. Because bulk tumor TCR sequencing provided no spatial information, insight into HGSC tumor complexity and diversity was limited. TCR repertoire analyses focused on CDR3; CDR1 and CDR2 were not analyzed. Repertoire similarity between tumors from the same patient ranged from roughly 0.095 to 0.8, while tumors from different patients showed almost no similarity.

In the germline V gene, CDR1 corresponds to MNHNS and CDR2 to SASEGT. The CDR3 has 14 amino acids, counting the end cysteine and phenylalanine. The retained sequence is limited to the CDR3, 42 bases, with the frame set at the first base. The junction shows trimming of 11 bases on V and 0 bases on J, and the gene matches do not reach 7 bases of it. Tumor samples were obtained before definitive surgery or chemotherapy. Genomic DNA extraction was performed by the MD Anderson Biospecimen Extraction Resource, and TCR sequencing was carried out by the MD Anderson Cancer Genomics Laboratory. The 90 tumor samples were subjected to high-throughput TCR profiling using ImmunoSEQ. Per the source publication's procedure: Richness (unique productive sequences), clonality, evenness and relatedness were included as repertoire diversity metrics, and similarity between samples was assessed with the Bhattacharyya coefficient. Conclusions stayed consistent in a sensitivity analysis that left out TCRs with fewer than two reads. In its TCRdb copy, this immuneACCESS table keeps in-frame sequences only and misses some clones. Where compared with another copy, unresolved V genes explain less than half of these, and the others have no known cause. V and J calls and clone size are those listed in that table; D and trimming were worked out from the DNA. Within this sample are a few thousand clones, with approximately 76% of them counted one time only. The ten largest clones represent about 5.5% of the sample.

This clone was seen more than once but under ten times. Its antigen has not been determined. The record has no base qualities; no much larger clone is one base away. Source material: tumor tissue. The sequence is built from TRBV6-1 and TRBJ1-5; 7 bases in between match TRBD1. The receptor was derived from a human donor with high-grade serous ovarian cancer. The DNA sequence is given as TGTGCCTCAGGGGGGGAGTATAGCAATCAGCCCCAGCATTTT. It codes for CASGGEYSNQPQHF.